The subject of this entry is one T cell receptor beta chain. This CDR3 contains 12 residues. The V gene's germline CDR1 is SGDLS and CDR2 YYNGEE. Trimming cost V 4 bases and J 6 bases, with 9 bases left between them. This sample stems from a study of control samples from healthy donors and cancer patients. Sequenced by immunoSEQ multiplex PCR; TCRdb stores in-frame clones only, minus some. The sample holds 90,000 to 120,000 clones; approximately 84% are singletons and the top ten take around 6.6%. J is TRBJ2-3 and V is TRBV9; the D is unclear. Sequenced sample: blood. This TCR was recovered from a man aged 18-30 years in good health. This chain's CDR3 is CASSPSLDTQYF. DNA of the CDR3: TGTGCCAGCAGCCCCAGTCTCGATACGCAGTATTTT.